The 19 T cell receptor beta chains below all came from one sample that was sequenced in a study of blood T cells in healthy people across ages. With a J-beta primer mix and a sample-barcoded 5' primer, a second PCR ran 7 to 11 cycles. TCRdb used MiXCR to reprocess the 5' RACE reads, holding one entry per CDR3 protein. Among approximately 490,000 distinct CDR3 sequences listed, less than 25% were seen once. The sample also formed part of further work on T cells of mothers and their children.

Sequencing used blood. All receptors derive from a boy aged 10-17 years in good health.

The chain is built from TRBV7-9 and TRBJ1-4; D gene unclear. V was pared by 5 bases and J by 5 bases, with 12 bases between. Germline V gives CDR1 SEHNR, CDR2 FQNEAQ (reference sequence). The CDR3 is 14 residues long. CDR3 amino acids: CASSRTAGNEKLFF. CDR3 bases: TGTGCCAGCAGCAGAACCGCGGGGAATGAAAAACTGTTTTTT.

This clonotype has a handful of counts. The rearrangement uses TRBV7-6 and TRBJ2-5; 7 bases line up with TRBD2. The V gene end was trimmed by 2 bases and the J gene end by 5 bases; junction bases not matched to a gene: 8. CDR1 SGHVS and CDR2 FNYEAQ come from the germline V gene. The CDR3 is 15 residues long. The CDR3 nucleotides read TGTGCCAGCAGCTTAAGTGGGAGGGCCGGTGAGACCCAGTACTTC. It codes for CASSLSGRAGETQYF.

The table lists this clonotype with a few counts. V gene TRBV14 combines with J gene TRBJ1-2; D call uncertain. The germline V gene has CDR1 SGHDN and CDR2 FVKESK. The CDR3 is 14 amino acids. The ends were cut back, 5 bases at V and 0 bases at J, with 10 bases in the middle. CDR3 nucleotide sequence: TGTGCCAGCAGCAGCCTCAACCCTAACTATGGCTACACCTTC. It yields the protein CASSSLNPNYGYTF.

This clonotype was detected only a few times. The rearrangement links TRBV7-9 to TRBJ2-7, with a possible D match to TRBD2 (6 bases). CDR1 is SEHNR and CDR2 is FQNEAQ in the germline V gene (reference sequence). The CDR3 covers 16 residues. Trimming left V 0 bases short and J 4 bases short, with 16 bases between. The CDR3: CASSLAGGDPVYEQYF. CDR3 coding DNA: TGTGCCAGCAGCTTAGCGGGGGGAGACCCGGTTTACGAGCAGTACTTC.

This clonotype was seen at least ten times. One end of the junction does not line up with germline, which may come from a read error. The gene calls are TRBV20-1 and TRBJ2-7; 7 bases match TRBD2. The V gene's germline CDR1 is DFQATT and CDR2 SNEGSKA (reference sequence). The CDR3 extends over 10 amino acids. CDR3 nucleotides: TGCAGTGCTAGTAGGGAGGGAGAGCACTTC. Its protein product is CSASREGEHF.

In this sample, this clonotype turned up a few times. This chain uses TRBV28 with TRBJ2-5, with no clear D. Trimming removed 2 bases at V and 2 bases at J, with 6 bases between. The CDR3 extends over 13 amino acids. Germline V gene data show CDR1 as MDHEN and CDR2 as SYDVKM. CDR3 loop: CASSLVQQETQYF. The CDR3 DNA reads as TGTGCCAGCAGTTTAGTCCAGCAAGAGACCCAGTACTTC.

CDR3 nucleotides: TGTGCCAGTAGTCCGGGGACGGACCAAGAGACCCAGTACTTC. It specifies CASSPGTDQETQYF. The genes are TRBV19 and TRBJ2-5; perhaps D is TRBD1 or TRBD2 (5 bases each). This CDR3 is built from 14 residues. CDR1 is LNHDA, CDR2 SQIVND, per germline (reference sequence). Trimming cost V 5 bases and J 0 bases, with 10 bases left between them. The variable domain in full, completed from reference TRBV19 and TRBJ2-5, reads DGGITQSPKYLFRKEGQNVTLSCEQNLNHDAMYWYRQDPGQGLRLIYYSQIVNDFQKGDIAEGYSVSREKKESFPLTVTSAQKNPTAFYLCASSPGTDQETQYFGPGTRLLVL.

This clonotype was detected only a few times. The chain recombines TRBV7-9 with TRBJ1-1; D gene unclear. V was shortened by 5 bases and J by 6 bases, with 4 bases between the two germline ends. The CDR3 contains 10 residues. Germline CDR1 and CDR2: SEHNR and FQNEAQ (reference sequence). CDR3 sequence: CASSGSEAFF. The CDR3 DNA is TGTGCCAGCAGCGGCTCTGAAGCTTTCTTT.

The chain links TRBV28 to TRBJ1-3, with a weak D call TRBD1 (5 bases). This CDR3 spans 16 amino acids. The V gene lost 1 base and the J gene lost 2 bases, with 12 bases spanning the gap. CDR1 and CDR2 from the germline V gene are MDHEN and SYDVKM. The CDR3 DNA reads TGTGCCAGCAGTTTATACCGGGGGTATACTGGAAACACCATATATTTT. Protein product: CASSLYRGYTGNTIYF. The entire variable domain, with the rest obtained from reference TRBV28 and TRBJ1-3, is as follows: DVKVTQSSRYLVKRTGEKVFLECVQDMDHENMFWYRQDPGLGLRLIYFSYDVKMKEKGDIPEGYSVSREKKERFSLILESASTNQTSMYLCASSLYRGYTGNTIYFGEGSWLTVV.

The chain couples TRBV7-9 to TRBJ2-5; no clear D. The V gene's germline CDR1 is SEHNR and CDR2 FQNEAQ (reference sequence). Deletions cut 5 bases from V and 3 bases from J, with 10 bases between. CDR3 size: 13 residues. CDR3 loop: CASSPREEETQYF. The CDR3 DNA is TGTGCCAGCAGCCCCCGAGAGGAAGAGACCCAGTACTTC.

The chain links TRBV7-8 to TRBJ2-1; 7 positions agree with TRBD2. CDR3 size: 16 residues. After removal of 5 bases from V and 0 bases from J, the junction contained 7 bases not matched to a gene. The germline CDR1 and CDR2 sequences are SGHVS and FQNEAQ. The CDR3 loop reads CASSHSGVSSYNEQFF. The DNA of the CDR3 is TGTGCCAGCAGCCACAGCGGGGTGAGCTCCTACAATGAGCAGTTCTTC.

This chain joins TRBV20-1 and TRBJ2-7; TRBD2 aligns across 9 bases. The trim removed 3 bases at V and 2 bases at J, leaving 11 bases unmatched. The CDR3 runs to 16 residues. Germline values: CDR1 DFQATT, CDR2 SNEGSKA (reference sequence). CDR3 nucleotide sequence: TGCAGTGCTAGTGGCTTTAGCGGGGGCCTACCCTACGAGCAGTACTTC. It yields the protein CSASGFSGGLPYEQYF.

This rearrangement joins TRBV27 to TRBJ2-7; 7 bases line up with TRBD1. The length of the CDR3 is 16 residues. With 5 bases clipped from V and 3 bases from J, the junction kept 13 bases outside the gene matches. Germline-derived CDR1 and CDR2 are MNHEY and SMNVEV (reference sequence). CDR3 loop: CASSITGSRGFYEQYF. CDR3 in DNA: TGTGCCAGCAGTATCACGGGGAGCAGGGGGTTCTACGAGCAGTACTTC.

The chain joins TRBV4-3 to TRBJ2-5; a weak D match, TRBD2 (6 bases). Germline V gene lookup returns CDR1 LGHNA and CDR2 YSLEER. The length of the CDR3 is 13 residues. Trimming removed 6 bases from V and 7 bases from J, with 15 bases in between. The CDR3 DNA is TGCGCCAGCAGTCCAACTTGGGGAGGGACCCAGTACTTC. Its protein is CASSPTWGGTQYF.

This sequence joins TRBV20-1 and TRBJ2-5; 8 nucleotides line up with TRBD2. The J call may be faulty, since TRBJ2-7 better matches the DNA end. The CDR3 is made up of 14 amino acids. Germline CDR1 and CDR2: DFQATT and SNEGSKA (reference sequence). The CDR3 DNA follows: TGCAGTGCTAGTAGGCGGGGGGCCCCCTACGAGCAGTACTTC. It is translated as CSASRRGAPYEQYF.

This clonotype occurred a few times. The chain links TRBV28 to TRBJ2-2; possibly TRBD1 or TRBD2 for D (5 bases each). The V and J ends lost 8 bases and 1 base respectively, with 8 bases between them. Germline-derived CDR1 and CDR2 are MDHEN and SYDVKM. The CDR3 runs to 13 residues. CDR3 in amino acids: CASGGLNTGELFF. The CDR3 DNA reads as TGTGCCAGCGGGGGTCTGAACACCGGGGAGCTGTTTTTT.

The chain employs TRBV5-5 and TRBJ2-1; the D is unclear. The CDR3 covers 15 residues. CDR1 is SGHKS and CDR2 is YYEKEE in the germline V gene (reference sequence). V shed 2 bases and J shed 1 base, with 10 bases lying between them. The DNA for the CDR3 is TGTGCCAGCAGCTTCTGGGGTTGGTCCTACAATGAGCAGTTCTTC. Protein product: CASSFWGWSYNEQFF.

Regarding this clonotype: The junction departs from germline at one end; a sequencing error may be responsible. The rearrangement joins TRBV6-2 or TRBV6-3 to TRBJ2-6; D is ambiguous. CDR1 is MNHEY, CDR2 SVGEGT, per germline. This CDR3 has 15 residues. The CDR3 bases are TGTGCCGGCAGTTACGGCAACTCTGGGGCCAACGTCCTGACTTTC. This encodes CAGSYGNSGANVLTF.

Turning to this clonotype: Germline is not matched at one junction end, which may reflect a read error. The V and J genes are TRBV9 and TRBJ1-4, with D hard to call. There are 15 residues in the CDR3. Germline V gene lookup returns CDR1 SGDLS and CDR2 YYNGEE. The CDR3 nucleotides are TGTGCCCGCAGCGGAAGTGGGGCAACTAATGAAAAACTGTTTTTT. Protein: CARSGSGATNEKLFF.